The 10 T cell receptor beta chains below were found in one sample sequenced in a study of cytomegalovirus exposure and HLA in healthy donors. The PCR contained 60 Vbeta and 13 Jbeta primers. The method was immunoSEQ multiplex PCR; TCRdb's version includes in-frame clones alone and lacks a portion of them. The sample holds 150,000 to 200,000 clones, 75% to 85% seen once. The sequencing sample was made of PBMCs. The receptors were gathered from a man aged 45 to 65 in good health and CMV-seropositive.

This sequence joins TRBV15 and TRBJ2-2; 11 positions match TRBD1. The CDR3 loop spans 15 amino acids. Germline CDR1 reads LNHNV; CDR2 reads YYDKDF (reference sequence). V shed 5 bases, J shed 4 bases, and the junction held 3 bases outside the gene matches. CDR3 loop: CATSRDRGVTGELFF. For the CDR3, the DNA is TGTGCCACCAGCCGGGACAGGGGGGTCACCGGGGAGCTGTTTTTT.

V usage is TRBV30 and J usage is TRBJ2-2; 7 positions agree with TRBD1. The CDR3 length is 14 residues. Germline-derived CDR1 and CDR2 are GTSNPN and SVGIG (reference sequence). With V trimmed by 7 bases and J by 5 bases, 10 bases remained unmatched. CDR3 sequence reads: CAFQQGPQTGELFF. The DNA for the CDR3 is TGTGCCTTCCAACAGGGGCCACAAACCGGGGAGCTGTTTTTT. The complete variable domain, with remaining parts taken from reference TRBV30 and TRBJ2-2, reads SQTIHQWPATLVQPVGSPLSLECTVEGTSNPNLYWYRQAAGRGLQLLFYSVGIGQISSEVPQNLSASRPQDRQFILSSKKLLLSDSGFYLCAFQQGPQTGELFFGEGSRLTVL.

The chain combines TRBV30 with TRBJ1-3; D is uncertain. The germline gives CDR1 GTSNPN, CDR2 SVGIG (reference sequence). This CDR3 comprises 14 residues. Trimming cost V 8 bases and J 0 bases, with 14 bases left between them. The DNA of the CDR3 is TGTGCCCCCACCCGGCGGAACTCTGGAAACACCATATATTTT. Translation gives CAPTRRNSGNTIYF.

On this clone itself: At one of its ends the junction is not consistent with the germline gene, which may arise from a read error. The sample contains more than one DNA sequence encoding this CDR3. The chain employs TRBV11-2 and TRBJ1-2, with 11 bases fitting TRBD1. There are 15 residues in the CDR3. Per germline, CDR1 SGHAT and CDR2 FQNNGV. The CDR3 nucleotides read TGCGCCAGCAGCCGGACAGGGGGCGCAGACTATGGCTACACCTTC. This sequence encodes CASSRTGGADYGYTF.

The V gene is TRBV27, the J gene TRBJ2-3; TRBD2 matches at 7 bases. V lost 1 base and J lost 0; bases outside the gene matches: 1. CDR1 MNHEY and CDR2 SMNVEV come from the germline V gene (reference sequence). The CDR3 is 15 amino acids. CDR3 DNA sequence: TGTGCCAGCAGTTTATTACTAGCGAGCACAGATACGCAGTATTTT. The encoded protein is CASSLLLASTDTQYF.

The chain links TRBV11-2 to TRBJ1-3, with D tentatively TRBD1 (6 bases). Per the germline V gene, CDR1 is SGHAT and CDR2 is FQNNGV. V lost 1 base to trimming and J lost 0 bases, with 7 bases between them. The CDR3 length is 15 residues. The CDR3 DNA sequence: TGTGCCAGCAGCTTAGTCAGGGGCTCTGGAAACACCATATATTTT. Translation gives CASSLVRGSGNTIYF.

The chain recombines TRBV28 with TRBJ1-5; D may be TRBD1 (6 bases). The CDR3 covers 14 residues. Germline CDR1 MDHEN, CDR2 SYDVKM. Trimming pared 6 bases from V and 1 base from J, leaving 10 bases between. In DNA, the CDR3 is TGTGCCAGCAGCTCACAGGGAAGCAATCAGCCCCAGCATTTT. Translating it yields CASSSQGSNQPQHF.

The chain uses TRBV18 and TRBJ2-1; 8 bases match TRBD2. This CDR3 comprises 15 residues. V shed 3 bases and J 8 bases; nucleotides not matched to a gene: 9. CDR1 and CDR2 from the germline V gene are KGHSH and LQKENI. The CDR3 DNA reads as TGTGCCAGCTCACCCATAAGCGGGAGAGGCGATGAGCAGTTCTTC. Translating it yields CASSPISGRGDEQFF.

CDR3 bases: TGCGCCAGCAGCGCTTCAGGGGCCGAGCAGTACTTC. Its translation: CASSASGAEQYF. The chain has TRBV5-1 and TRBJ2-7; maybe TRBD1 (6 bases). Trimming stripped 4 bases from V and 6 bases from J, with 11 bases between. CDR1 and CDR2 from the germline V gene are SGHRS and YFSETQ. This CDR3 contains 12 residues.

The chain links TRBV30 to TRBJ1-1, with D hard to call. The germline V and J ends were trimmed by 4 bases and 4 bases, with 16 bases remaining between them. CDR1 and CDR2 (germline): GTSNPN, SVGIG (reference sequence). This CDR3 contains 14 residues. The CDR3 DNA reads as TGTGCCTGGATCTTCCCGGGGAAAGTCACTGAAGCTTTCTTT. Protein: CAWIFPGKVTEAFF.